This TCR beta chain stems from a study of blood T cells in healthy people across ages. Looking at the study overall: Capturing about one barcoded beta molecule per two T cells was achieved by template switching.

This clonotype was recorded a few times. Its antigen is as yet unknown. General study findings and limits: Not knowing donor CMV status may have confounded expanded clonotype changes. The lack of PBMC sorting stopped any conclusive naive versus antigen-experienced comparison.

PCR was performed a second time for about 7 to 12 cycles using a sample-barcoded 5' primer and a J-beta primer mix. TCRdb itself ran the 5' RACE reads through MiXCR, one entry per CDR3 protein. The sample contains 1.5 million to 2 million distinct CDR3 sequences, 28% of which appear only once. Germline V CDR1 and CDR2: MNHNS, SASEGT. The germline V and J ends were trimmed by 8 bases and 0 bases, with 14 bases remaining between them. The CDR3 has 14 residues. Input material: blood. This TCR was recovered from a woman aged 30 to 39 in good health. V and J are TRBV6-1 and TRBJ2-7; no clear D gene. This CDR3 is CASGRTLSSYEQYF. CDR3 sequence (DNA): TGTGCCAGCGGCAGGACCTTAAGCTCCTACGAGCAGTACTTC.